This T cell receptor beta chain is drawn from a study of T cell repertoires in cytomegalovirus infection. Study summary: Public signatures in TCR beta pointed to CMV infection and matching HLA type. Study results and caveats: HLA-C-restricted TCR beta clonotypes specific for CMV led the ex vivo response.

For this clonotype: No antigen is known for it.

A single record per CDR3 protein comes from TCRdb applying MiXCR to the reads. The data contain 200,000 to 300,000 distinct CDR3 sequences, approximately 14% of them singletons. Sequenced sample: PBMCs. The sequence derives from a human donor in good health (CMV status not recorded). Some clones in this sample may be carry-over from other donors' samples.

The CDR3 coding sequence is TGTGCCACCAGCAGAGATCGTACAGGCACTGAAGCTTTCTTT. Translating it yields CATSRDRTGTEAFF. V and J are TRBV15 and TRBJ1-1, with D perhaps TRBD1 (5 bases). Trimming took 0 bases from V and 4 from J, leaving 9 bases between them. The V gene's germline CDR1 is LNHNV and CDR2 YYDKDF (reference sequence). There are 14 residues in the CDR3.